What follows is one TCR beta chain and its context. Methods used by the authors: Amplification of reference gene primers provided the estimated nucleated cell counts. Using immunoSEQ multiplex PCR, the repertoire was profiled, and TCRdb retains in-frame clones only, with some absent. The V and J calls and the clone size are those of that table, but D and trimming were determined from the DNA. The table records over 110,000 clones, 88% of them present only once. CDR3 length: 11 residues. V lost 6 bases, J lost 4 bases, and 6 bases lay in between. CDR1 is MNHEY and CDR2 is SVGAGI in the germline V gene. These data come from a study of blood T cell repertoires in COVID-19.

The receptor comes from a man in his sixties or seventies with acute or convalescent COVID-19. The chain employs TRBV6-5 and TRBJ2-5; tentatively, D is TRBD2 (5 bases). Sample: peripheral blood. The CDR3 loop is CASRSGETQYF. DNA for the CDR3: TGTGCCAGCAGAAGCGGAGAGACCCAGTACTTC.